The 25 T cell receptor beta chains in this list originate from one sample, sequenced in a study of T cell responses to AZD1222 COVID-19 vaccine. The repertoire was sequenced with immunoSEQ multiplex PCR; TCRdb's copy has only in-frame clones and lacks some. Of more than 100,000 clones in the sample, 93% were seen once. The sequenced sample was peripheral blood, obtained on day 0 of AZD1222 vaccination. The source of these receptors is an adult in good health.

The V call is TRBV7-3, the J call TRBJ2-1, with 13 bases matching TRBD2. In germline, CDR1 is SGHTA, CDR2 FQGTGA. The CDR3 sequence is 18 residues long. The junction had 7 bases not matched to a gene; V was cut back by 4 bases and J by 1 base. The CDR3 bases are TGTGCCAGCAGCTCCAAAGGACTAGCGGGAGTTTCCTACAATGAGCAGTTCTTC. Translated: CASSSKGLAGVSYNEQFF.

V usage is TRBV10-1 and J usage is TRBJ2-3, with unresolved D. Per the germline V gene, CDR1 is WNHNN and CDR2 is SYGVQD (reference sequence). The CDR3 is 13 residues long. V was shortened by 6 bases and J by 5 bases, with 12 bases between the two germline ends. CDR3 region: CASSGRRQDTQYF. The CDR3 region has the DNA TGCGCCAGCAGCGGTAGGCGGCAAGATACGCAGTATTTT.

V is TRBV28 and J is TRBJ2-1; 8 nucleotides align to TRBD2. CDR1 is MDHEN and CDR2 is SYDVKM in the germline V gene. This CDR3 region has 15 residues. The V segment lost 3 bases and the J segment 7 bases; nucleotides outside the gene matches: 8. The CDR3 nucleotides read TGTGCCAGCAGTTTTGGGACTAGTAATATGAATGAGCAGTTCTTC. Protein: CASSFGTSNMNEQFF.

This clone was found once. This chain connects TRBV7-6 to TRBJ2-2; tentatively, D is TRBD2 (6 bases). The CDR3 runs 16 residues. V was clipped by 0 bases and J by 1 base, with 9 bases between them. The germline V gene encodes CDR1 SGHVS and CDR2 FNYEAQ. The CDR3 coding sequence is TGTGCCAGCAGCTTAGCGTTGGGGGGGAACACCGGGGAGCTGTTTTTT. This translates into CASSLALGGNTGELFF.

The V gene is TRBV19, the J gene TRBJ1-1; no firm D call. Per germline, CDR1 LNHDA and CDR2 SQIVND (reference sequence). Trimming removed 5 bases at V and 0 bases at J, with 7 bases between. CDR3 length: 13 residues. The CDR3 sequence: CASSSGMNTEAFF. CDR3 DNA sequence: TGTGCCAGTAGTTCGGGGATGAACACTGAAGCTTTCTTT.

CDR3 amino acids: CASSFRGGTNYGYTF. CDR3 bases: TGTGCCAGCAGTTTTCGGGGGGGTACTAACTATGGCTACACCTTC. V usage is TRBV27 and J usage is TRBJ1-2, with D possibly being TRBD1 (5 bases). Trimming removed 3 bases from V and 0 bases from J, with 11 bases in between. CDR1 MNHEY and CDR2 SMNVEV come from the germline V gene (reference sequence). The CDR3 totals 15 residues.

The chain carries TRBV5-1 and TRBJ1-2, with 8 bases fitting TRBD1. The V gene's germline CDR1 is SGHRS and CDR2 YFSETQ. Trimming at V came to 4 bases and at J to 6 bases, leaving 5 bases not matched to a gene. CDR3 length equals 13 residues. The CDR3 nucleotides are TGCGCCAGCAGCAAGGACAGGGACCATGGCTACACCTTC. It encodes CASSKDRDHGYTF.

V and J are TRBV5-6 and TRBJ2-7; D might be TRBD2 (6 bases). Germline CDR1 SGHDT, CDR2 YYEEEE. Trimming left V 4 bases short and J 3 bases short, with 11 bases between. The CDR3 runs to 13 residues. This chain's CDR3 is CASSQEGRYEQYF. The CDR3 DNA is TGTGCCAGCAGCCAGGAGGGCCGCTACGAGCAGTACTTC.

The chain carries TRBV19 and TRBJ2-2; 11 bases match TRBD2. Germline lookup yields CDR1 LNHDA and CDR2 SQIVND (reference sequence). The ends lost 5 bases at V and 2 bases at J; junction bases unmatched: 4. CDR3 length: 16 amino acids. CDR3 DNA: TGTGCCAGTAGTCCAAGACTAGCGGGAAACACCGGGGAGCTGTTTTTT. Translation: CASSPRLAGNTGELFF.

The sample holds one count of this clone. The chain carries TRBV2 and TRBJ2-3; no clear D. Trimming removed 2 bases from V and 3 bases from J, with 9 bases in between. The CDR3 length is 14 residues. CDR1 and CDR2 (germline): SNHLY, FYNNEI. The CDR3 nucleotides are TGTGCCAGCAGTGAAATCCAAGGGACAGATACGCAGTATTTT. Amino acid sequence: CASSEIQGTDTQYF.

V and J are TRBV7-9 and TRBJ2-4, with 7 bases aligning to TRBD1. Trimming at V came to 0 bases and at J to 6 bases, leaving 5 bases not matched to a gene. The CDR3 is 15 amino acids. The germline CDR1 and CDR2 sequences are SEHNR and FQNEAQ (reference sequence). The CDR3 loop reads CASSLAGGRINIQYF. CDR3 nucleotides: TGTGCCAGCAGCTTAGCAGGGGGCCGTATAAACATTCAGTACTTC.

This clone was detected once. The chain combines TRBV7-9 with TRBJ1-4; a weak D match, TRBD1 (6 bases). Trimming left V 4 bases short and J 7 bases short, with 19 bases between. The germline V gene encodes CDR1 SEHNR and CDR2 FQNEAQ (reference sequence). The CDR3 is made up of 16 amino acids. CDR3 sequence: CASSYLGAGVGEKLFF. DNA of the CDR3: TGTGCCAGCAGCTACCTCGGTGCAGGGGTAGGTGAAAAACTGTTTTTT.

The V and J genes are TRBV6-5 and TRBJ1-2, with D maybe TRBD1 (6 bases). Trimming left V 10 bases short and J 5 bases short, with 8 bases between. The V gene's germline CDR1 is MNHEY and CDR2 SVGAGI. This CDR3 spans 10 amino acids. The CDR3 coding sequence is TGTGCCACCGGGACATATGGCTACACCTTC. Translated: CATGTYGYTF.

The CDR3 nucleotides read TGCAGCGTCGAATATGGACAGGGGGGATACTACGAGCAGTACTTC. Protein sequence: CSVEYGQGGYYEQYF. The J gene is TRBJ2-7, the V gene TRBV29-1; 10 bases map to TRBD1. With 6 bases clipped from V and 3 bases from J, the junction kept 11 bases outside the gene matches. Looked up from germline, CDR1 is SQVTM and CDR2 is ANQGSEA. The CDR3 is made up of 15 amino acids.

J is TRBJ1-1 and V is TRBV15; maybe TRBD1 (5 bases). Deletions cut 4 bases from V and 3 bases from J, with 18 bases between. CDR3 length: 16 amino acids. The germline V gene encodes CDR1 LNHNV and CDR2 YYDKDF (reference sequence). The CDR3 region is CATSKNLGGKDTEAFF. The CDR3 bases are TGTGCCACCAGCAAAAACCTCGGGGGGAAGGACACTGAAGCTTTCTTT.

This chain uses TRBV2 with TRBJ1-5; D gene unclear. The CDR3 spans 14 residues. V was clipped by 4 bases and J by 0 bases, with 7 bases between them. CDR1 is SNHLY, CDR2 FYNNEI, per germline. The CDR3 is CASSGRNSNQPQHF. CDR3 nucleotide sequence: TGTGCCAGCAGTGGGCGGAATAGCAATCAGCCCCAGCATTTT. The full variable domain, with the rest looked up from reference TRBV2 and TRBJ1-5, is EPEVTQTPSHQVTQMGQEVILRCVPISNHLYFYWYRQILGQKVEFLVSFYNNEISEKSEIFDDQFSVERPDGSNFTLKIRSTKLEDSAMYFCASSGRNSNQPQHFGDGTRLSIL.

The genes are TRBV6-6 and TRBJ2-7; D assignment may be TRBD1 or TRBD2 (5 bases each). Germline CDR1 and CDR2: MNHNY and SVGAGI (reference sequence). The CDR3 is 14 amino acids. The V and J ends lost 3 bases and 4 bases respectively, with 13 bases between them. The CDR3 nucleotides are TGTGCCAGCAGTTATACCGGGACCCAATACGAGCAGTACTTC. Translated: CASSYTGTQYEQYF.

The chain combines TRBV20-1 with TRBJ1-1; D is unclear. The CDR3 runs to 15 residues. The ends were cut back, 3 bases at V and 4 bases at J, with 18 bases in the middle. Germline loops: CDR1 DFQATT, CDR2 SNEGSKA (reference sequence). CDR3 DNA sequence: TGCAGTGCTAGTTTAGCTCCCCCGTTTGGCACTGAAGCTTTCTTT. As protein: CSASLAPPFGTEAFF.

V and J are TRBV4-1 and TRBJ2-5, with D perhaps assigned TRBD1 or TRBD2 (5 bases each). The CDR3 covers 15 residues. CDR1 is MGHRA and CDR2 is YSYEKL in the germline V gene. With 4 bases removed from V and 2 bases from J, the gap between germline ends came to 14 bases. CDR3 DNA sequence: TGCGCCAGCAGCCGGTGGGGACCCCCACAAGAGACCCAGTACTTC. Protein: CASSRWGPPQETQYF.

V is TRBV24-1 and J is TRBJ2-7; 7 nucleotides line up with TRBD2. Trimming at V came to 3 bases and at J to 2 bases, leaving 12 bases not matched to a gene. CDR1 KGHDR and CDR2 SFDVKD come from the germline V gene. This CDR3 has 17 residues. CDR3 sequence (DNA): TGTGCCACCAGTGATCCAAGGTCGGGAGGTGGCCCCTACGAGCAGTACTTC. This gives the protein CATSDPRSGGGPYEQYF.

The V call is TRBV9, the J call TRBJ1-1; TRBD1 might be the D (6 bases). The germline V gene encodes CDR1 SGDLS and CDR2 YYNGEE. V gave up 4 bases and J gave up 0 bases, with 10 bases separating them. This CDR3 is built from 14 residues. The CDR3 coding sequence is TGTGCCAGCAGCTCTAGACAGGTGAACACTGAAGCTTTCTTT. Its protein is CASSSRQVNTEAFF.

The chain has TRBV7-9 and TRBJ2-3; D gene unclear. The germline V gene has CDR1 SEHNR and CDR2 FQNEAQ (reference sequence). This CDR3 spans 12 amino acids. Trimming removed 5 bases at V and 2 bases at J, with 5 bases between. The CDR3 DNA reads as TGTGCCAGCAGCACGGACACAGATACGCAGTATTTT. Its protein product is CASSTDTDTQYF.

The chain has TRBV12-3 or TRBV12-4 and TRBJ1-1; 7 nucleotides match TRBD1. The CDR3 has 13 residues. With V trimmed by 6 bases and J by 4 bases, 5 bases remained unmatched. The CDR3 is CASSLTGFTEAFF. The CDR3 bases are TGTGCCAGCAGCTTGACAGGGTTCACTGAAGCTTTCTTT.

The chain is built from TRBV5-4 and TRBJ1-2; D is undetermined. Germline CDR1 reads SGHNT; CDR2 reads YYREEE (reference sequence). The CDR3 has 13 amino acids. The V end lost 0 bases, the J end lost 8 bases, and 11 bases lay between the germline ends. As DNA, the CDR3 is TGTGCCAGCAGCTTGGTGCAGGTGGAAGGCTACACCTTC. This sequence encodes CASSLVQVEGYTF.

The chain couples TRBV4-1 to TRBJ2-5; 8 bases fit TRBD1. Looked up from germline, CDR1 is MGHRA and CDR2 is YSYEKL. V lost 2 bases, J lost 5 bases, and 7 bases stayed unmatched. The CDR3 totals 15 residues. In DNA, the CDR3 is TGCGCCAGCAGCCAAACACCCAGGGGGCGGGAGACCCAGTACTTC. Translating gives CASSQTPRGRETQYF.